One sample yielded the 21 T cell receptor beta chains listed below, sequenced in a study of control samples from healthy donors and cancer patients. Method: immunoSEQ multiplex PCR; TCRdb's copy keeps in-frame clones and lacks some. The table has about 150,000 clones, roughly nine tenths seen once; the top ten hold roughly 5%. The sample was blood. The receptors stem from a man younger than 40 in good health.

In this sample, this clone turned up a few times. The genes are TRBV19 and TRBJ2-5; TRBD2 aligns across 8 bases. Per germline, CDR1 LNHDA and CDR2 SQIVND (reference sequence). The CDR3 covers 17 residues. V shed 3 bases and J 7 bases; nucleotides not matched to a gene: 16. CDR3 amino acids: CASSIELSGGPGGTQYF. CDR3 DNA sequence: TGTGCCAGTAGTATTGAGTTAAGCGGGGGACCCGGGGGGACCCAGTACTTC.

This sequence joins TRBV6-2 or TRBV6-3 and TRBJ2-4; 7 bases match TRBD1. The CDR3 runs 14 residues. Germline CDR1 MNHEY, CDR2 SVGEGT. Trimming cost V 5 bases and J 7 bases; bases outside gene matches: 8. The CDR3 nucleotides read TGTGCCAGCAGTGACCGACAGGGTCGGAACATTCAGTACTTC. This translates into CASSDRQGRNIQYF.

The rearrangement links TRBV9 to TRBJ1-1; D not resolved. This CDR3 is built from 13 residues. Between the trimmed V and J ends, which lost 1 base and 4 bases, there was a span of 8 bases. Germline V lookup: CDR1 SGDLS, CDR2 YYNGEE. The CDR3 nucleotides are TGTGCCAGCAGCGTATGGGTAGGCACTGAAGCTTTCTTT. As protein: CASSVWVGTEAFF.

The chain links TRBV7-2 to TRBJ1-6; TRBD1 matches 7 bases. With V trimmed by 1 base and J by 9 bases, 9 bases remained unmatched. The CDR3 has 16 amino acids. Germline CDR1 SGHTA, CDR2 FQGNSA. The CDR3 sequence is CASSLVGAGGGSPLHF. The CDR3, as DNA: TGTGCCAGCAGCTTAGTCGGGGCAGGGGGGGGTTCACCCCTCCACTTT.

Points on this clone: Within the sample, other DNA sequences also encode this same CDR3. The chain joins TRBV6-2 or TRBV6-3 to TRBJ2-7; TRBD1 agrees at 10 bases. Germline CDR1 reads MNHEY; CDR2 reads SVGEGT. Trimming at V came to 5 bases and at J to 0 bases, leaving 4 bases not matched to a gene. This CDR3 comprises 15 residues. Here the CDR3 reads CASSPGQGYSYEQYF. CDR3 in DNA: TGTGCCAGCAGTCCGGGACAGGGGTACTCCTACGAGCAGTACTTC.

The chain employs TRBV6-2 or TRBV6-3 and TRBJ2-5, with TRBD1 identical over 7 bases. With 2 bases clipped from V and 5 bases from J, the junction kept 5 bases outside the gene matches. Germline V CDR1 and CDR2: MNHEY, SVGEGT. This CDR3 has 14 residues. CDR3 in amino acids: CASSYTTGLETQYF. The CDR3 DNA follows: TGTGCCAGCAGTTACACGACAGGGCTGGAGACCCAGTACTTC.

The chain joins TRBV18 to TRBJ2-3; D ambiguous. The CDR3 contains 15 residues. Germline lookup yields CDR1 KGHSH and CDR2 LQKENI. Trimming stripped 6 bases from V and 4 bases from J, with 17 bases between. The CDR3 bases are TGTGCCAGCTCGCTGGACGGGCCTCCCTCAGATACGCAGTATTTT. Translating gives CASSLDGPPSDTQYF.

This chain connects TRBV24-1 to TRBJ2-5; TRBD1 matches 9 bases. Germline CDR1 is KGHDR and CDR2 is SFDVKD. V was clipped by 5 bases and J by 2 bases; unmatched bases: 5. This CDR3 has 15 amino acids. In nucleotides, the CDR3 is TGTGCCACCAGTGCAGGACAGGGGTGGCAAGAGACCCAGTACTTC. Translation gives CATSAGQGWQETQYF.

The chain recombines TRBV4-3 with TRBJ2-1; 8 bases align to TRBD2. CDR3 length: 20 residues. Germline V gene lookup returns CDR1 LGHNA and CDR2 YSLEER. The trim removed 0 bases at V and 8 bases at J, leaving 21 bases unmatched. DNA for the CDR3: TGCGCCAGCAGCCAAGATTCTGCAGCAACTCGGCTAGCGGGCTCCGATGAGCAGTTCTTC. It encodes CASSQDSAATRLAGSDEQFF.

The V call is TRBV19, the J call TRBJ2-7; 7 positions match TRBD2. Germline V gives CDR1 LNHDA, CDR2 SQIVND (reference sequence). CDR3 length equals 14 residues. Losses at the gene ends were 3 bases for V and 1 base for J; bases not matched to a gene: 3. CDR3 DNA: TGTGCCAGTAGTATTCAGCGGGGATCCTACGAGCAGTACTTC. Translation gives CASSIQRGSYEQYF.

This chain links TRBV30 with TRBJ1-5; D perhaps matches TRBD1 (5 bases). Germline-derived CDR1 and CDR2 are GTSNPN and SVGIG (reference sequence). The germline V and J ends were trimmed by 0 bases and 3 bases, with 9 bases remaining between them. This CDR3 comprises 14 residues. CDR3 nucleotides: TGTGCCTGGAGTGTAGTAGGGGCCAATCAGCCCCAGCATTTT. Amino acid sequence: CAWSVVGANQPQHF.

This chain connects TRBV12-5 to TRBJ2-2; TRBD2 matches 10 bases. With 2 bases clipped from V and 3 bases from J, the junction kept 6 bases outside the gene matches. From germline, CDR1 is LGHNT and CDR2 FRNRAP. The CDR3 runs 17 residues. For the CDR3, the DNA is TGTGCTAGTGGTTTGATACCGGGACTAGCGTACACCGGGGAGCTGTTTTTT. Its translation: CASGLIPGLAYTGELFF.

As concerns this clone: At one of its ends the junction is not consistent with the germline gene, which may arise from a read error. The J gene is TRBJ2-1, the V gene TRBV7-7; 8 bases fit TRBD1. Looked up from germline, CDR1 is SSHAT and CDR2 is FNYEAQ (reference sequence). CDR3 length: 15 amino acids. CDR3 nucleotide sequence: TGTGCTAGCAGCCCAGGACAGGGTACCTACAATGAGCAGTTCTTC. Its translation is CASSPGQGTYNEQFF.

The CDR3 nucleotides are TGTGCCAGCGGCAAGGTGAGAACCTCTGGAAACACCATATATTTT. It specifies CASGKVRTSGNTIYF. This chain uses TRBV19 with TRBJ1-3; no clear D gene. CDR3 size: 15 residues. V shed 9 bases and J shed 0 bases, with 15 bases lying between them. Germline CDR1 reads LNHDA; CDR2 reads SQIVND (reference sequence).

The V and J genes are TRBV5-1 and TRBJ1-2; 8 bases map to TRBD1. The CDR3 totals 15 residues. Germline CDR1 is SGHRS and CDR2 is YFSETQ. V lost 0 bases and J lost 6; bases outside the gene matches: 7. The CDR3 DNA reads as TGCGCCAGCAGCTTGGTCAGGGGGCGCGAGGATGGCTACACCTTC. It translates to CASSLVRGREDGYTF.

J is TRBJ2-5 and V is TRBV7-6; D remains ambiguous. Germline CDR1 SGHVS, CDR2 FNYEAQ. There are 13 residues in the CDR3. The germline V and J ends were trimmed by 5 bases and 5 bases, with 12 bases remaining between them. The CDR3 is CASSKSGWETQYF. The DNA for the CDR3 is TGTGCCAGCAGCAAGTCAGGCTGGGAGACCCAGTACTTC.

The chain combines TRBV5-4 with TRBJ2-3; D is perhaps TRBD2 (6 bases). V lost 4 bases, J lost 4 bases, and 16 bases lay in between. The CDR3 is 15 amino acids. The germline CDR1 and CDR2 sequences are SGHNT and YYREEE (reference sequence). The DNA of the CDR3 is TGTGCCAGCAGCCAGCGACTAGGGTCGGCAGATACGCAGTATTTT. Amino acids: CASSQRLGSADTQYF.

CDR3 amino acids: CATSRVEGETQYF. The CDR3 coding sequence is TGTGCCACCAGCAGGGTGGAGGGGGAGACCCAGTACTTC. The genes are TRBV24-1 and TRBJ2-5; tentative D call: TRBD2 (6 bases). Germline V gene data show CDR1 as KGHDR and CDR2 as SFDVKD. The CDR3 loop spans 13 amino acids. The V end lost 7 bases, the J end lost 5 bases, and 13 bases lay between the germline ends.

The CDR3 loop reads CASSLAPRGGQETQYF. The CDR3 DNA follows: TGTGCCAGCAGCTTGGCCCCGCGGGGGGGCCAAGAGACCCAGTACTTC. The V gene is TRBV7-6, the J gene TRBJ2-5, with 9 bases identical to TRBD2. Germline trimming cut 3 bases from V and 1 base from J; bases unmatched to any gene: 6. Germline values: CDR1 SGHVS, CDR2 FNYEAQ. The CDR3 spans 16 residues.

The chain joins TRBV6-5 to TRBJ1-2, with TRBD1 as a possible D gene (5 bases). The germline V and J ends were trimmed by 4 bases and 5 bases, with 14 bases remaining between them. The V gene's germline CDR1 is MNHEY and CDR2 SVGAGI. The CDR3 extends over 14 amino acids. CDR3 DNA sequence: TGTGCCAGCAGTTGGACCCAGGGTGGATATGGCTACACCTTC. Amino acid sequence: CASSWTQGGYGYTF.

The chain combines TRBV6-5 with TRBJ1-2, with 9 bases fitting TRBD1. The V gene's germline CDR1 is MNHEY and CDR2 SVGAGI. The CDR3 has 13 residues. V lost 4 bases to trimming and J lost 6 bases; unmatched junction nucleotides: 3. The DNA for the CDR3 is TGTGCCAGCAGTTTTGGACAGGGGCATGGCTACACCTTC. Amino acid sequence: CASSFGQGHGYTF.